The next 13 T cell receptor beta chains were all read from a single sample in a study of blood T cell repertoires in COVID-19. Using immunoSEQ multiplex PCR, the repertoire was profiled, and TCRdb retains in-frame clones only, with some absent. This table has 300,000 to 450,000 clones, around 84% appearing once. Specimen: peripheral blood. All receptors come from a human donor with acute or convalescent COVID-19. The donor label of this sample is uncertain.

The chain recombines TRBV28 with TRBJ1-2, with unresolved D. V was cut by 5 bases and J by 4 bases, with 11 bases left in between. The CDR3 is made up of 13 amino acids. Germline V CDR1 and CDR2: MDHEN, SYDVKM. Here the CDR3 reads CASSRGWAYGYTF. CDR3 sequence (DNA): TGTGCCAGCAGTCGTGGGTGGGCCTATGGCTACACCTTC.

The chain joins TRBV3-1 (or the pseudogene TRBV3-2) to TRBJ2-5; 8 positions match TRBD1. J was trimmed by 6 bases and V by 7 bases; bases with no gene match: 19. The CDR3 length is 17 residues. Germline-derived CDR1 and CDR2 are LGHDT and YNNKEL (reference sequence). The CDR3 spells CASTTDITGGTRKTQYF. Here the CDR3 DNA reads TGTGCCAGCACCACCGATATAACAGGGGGGACACGTAAGACCCAGTACTTC.

V is TRBV19 and J is TRBJ1-5; 7 bases line up with TRBD1. The V and J ends lost 7 bases and 5 bases, in that order; junction bases with no gene match: 5. The CDR3 spans 13 residues. CDR1 is LNHDA, CDR2 SQIVND, per germline (reference sequence). The CDR3 region is CASTGQYYQPQHF. CDR3 in DNA: TGTGCCAGTACGGGACAGTACTATCAGCCCCAGCATTTT.

DNA for the CDR3: TGTGCCAGCAGCTTCCCAGCGGGAGTGATCGGGGAGCTGTTTTTT. The encoded protein is CASSFPAGVIGELFF. The chain has TRBV5-6 and TRBJ2-2, with TRBD2 matching 8 bases. The V gene end was trimmed by 2 bases and the J gene end by 7 bases; junction bases not matched to a gene: 7. This CDR3 contains 15 residues. In germline, CDR1 is SGHDT, CDR2 YYEEEE.

The chain combines TRBV19 with TRBJ2-7; 15 bases map to TRBD2. Germline lookup yields CDR1 LNHDA and CDR2 SQIVND (reference sequence). The J segment lost 8 bases and the V segment lost 5 bases, leaving 7 bases of the junction unmatched. The length of the CDR3 is 15 residues. CDR3 DNA: TGTGCCAGTAGTCCCCGGACTAGCGGGAGGGCCCAGCAGTACTTC. Its translation: CASSPRTSGRAQQYF.

CDR3 protein: CASRYRGLEATADEQFF. CDR3 nucleotides: TGTGCCAGCCGATACAGGGGGCTCGAGGCTACCGCTGATGAGCAGTTCTTC. The chain is built from TRBV21-1 and TRBJ2-1; no DNA check was done on the table's D call, TRBD1. TRBV21-1 is designated a pseudogene. This CDR3 is 17 amino acids long.

The chain uses TRBV12-3 or TRBV12-4 and TRBJ1-5; tentatively, D is TRBD1 (5 bases). Trimming stripped 6 bases from V and 7 bases from J, with 13 bases between. CDR3 size: 13 residues. The CDR3 bases are TGTGCCAGCAGCTGGGGCAGAGAACAGCCCCAGCATTTT. This sequence encodes CASSWGREQPQHF.

The chain couples TRBV7-2 to TRBJ2-3; 9 nucleotides align to TRBD2. The CDR3 has 17 amino acids. Germline assignment: CDR1 SGHTA and CDR2 FQGNSA. V lost 7 bases to trimming and J lost 4 bases; unmatched junction nucleotides: 15. CDR3: CASTPPRGREGADTQYF. CDR3 in DNA: TGTGCCAGCACCCCCCCCCGGGGGCGGGAGGGAGCAGATACGCAGTATTTT.

The gene calls are TRBV7-8 and TRBJ2-1; 9 nucleotides match TRBD1. CDR1 and CDR2 (germline): SGHVS, FQNEAQ. This CDR3 is built from 15 residues. J was trimmed by 9 bases and V by 5 bases; bases with no gene match: 11. CDR3 in amino acids: CASSHELGQGGEQFF. The CDR3 DNA reads as TGTGCCAGCAGCCACGAGTTGGGACAGGGAGGTGAGCAGTTCTTC.

As regards this clone: The sample contains more than one DNA sequence encoding this CDR3. The chain employs TRBV5-1 and TRBJ1-4, with 11 bases lining up with TRBD1. Trimming removed 0 bases from V and 7 bases from J; junction bases left unmatched: 8. In germline, CDR1 is SGHRS, CDR2 YFSETQ. This CDR3 is 17 amino acids long. CDR3 sequence reads: CASSLAGTGGRGEKLFF. The CDR3 region has the DNA TGCGCCAGCAGCTTGGCCGGGACAGGGGGTCGGGGTGAAAAACTGTTTTTT.

CDR3 protein: CASSSRTGGTYEQYF. CDR3 DNA: TGTGCCAGCAGCTCCCGGACAGGGGGAACCTACGAGCAGTACTTC. The gene calls are TRBV5-5 and TRBJ2-7; 10 positions agree with TRBD1. V shed 3 bases and J 2 bases; nucleotides not matched to a gene: 5. The CDR3 covers 15 residues. Germline V CDR1 and CDR2: SGHKS, YYEKEE (reference sequence).

V gene TRBV2 combines with J gene TRBJ2-3; 12 nucleotides align to TRBD2. Trimming cost V 5 bases and J 14 bases; bases outside gene matches: 5. Germline-derived CDR1 and CDR2 are SNHLY and FYNNEI. This CDR3 spans 12 amino acids. In DNA, the CDR3 is TGTGCCAGCAGTTCTAGCGGGGGGGCAGGGTATTTT. This codes for CASSSSGGAGYF.

This rearrangement joins TRBV19 to TRBJ2-5, with 9 bases identical to TRBD2. J lost 5 bases, V lost 6 bases, and 7 bases had no gene match. The CDR3 is 14 residues long. Looked up from germline, CDR1 is LNHDA and CDR2 is SQIVND (reference sequence). CDR3 region: CASRERGVGETQYF. CDR3 bases: TGTGCCAGTAGGGAGCGGGGGGTCGGGGAGACCCAGTACTTC.